This section outlines one TCR beta chain sequence together with its context. Its antigen is still unknown. The CDR3 sequence is 16 residues long. The germline V gene encodes CDR1 SGHDT and CDR2 YYEEEE. With 4 bases clipped from V and 2 bases from J, the junction kept 9 bases outside the gene matches. These data are taken from a study of T cell responses to AZD1222 COVID-19 vaccine. Study-wide results and caveats: Reports say nearly half of spike-specific TCRs go after unmutated variant regions.

Repertoires were generated with immunoSEQ multiplex PCR, while TCRdb's copy carries only in-frame clones and drops some. The sample includes roughly 150,000 clones, roughly nine tenths of them seen just once. The chain has TRBV5-6 and TRBJ1-2; the match to TRBD1 covers 9 bases. The sample consisted of peripheral blood, taken on day 0 of AZD1222 vaccination. The origin of this receptor is an adult in good health. CDR3 sequence (DNA): TGTGCCAGCAGCCCGGGGACAGGGTGGATAAACTATGGCTACACCTTC. This translates into CASSPGTGWINYGYTF.